This TCR beta chain was profiled in a study of T-cell memory formation after mild COVID-19. Findings of the study overall: While clones contracting from day 15 to 85 were balanced between CD4 and CD8, later expanders leaned CD4+. A subset of responding clones appeared in pre-infection memory, suggesting cross-reactive memory joined.

Germline assignment: CDR1 KGHDR and CDR2 SFDVKD. V lost 1 base, J lost 6 bases, and 14 bases lay in between. The CDR3 length is 15 residues. With regard to this clonotype: Antigen unknown.

Researchers used 5'RACE with constant-segment primers to make TCR alpha and TCR beta cDNA libraries that carry sample barcodes and UMIs. TCRdb re-analysed the 5' RACE reads in MiXCR, keeping a single row per CDR3 protein. The sample records 300,000 to 400,000 distinct CDR3 sequences, about 21% being singletons. This receptor was taken from an adult woman who had mild COVID-19 (a few samples of this study predate the infection). Cell type and time point are not known. The gene calls are TRBV24-1 and TRBJ1-2; tentative D call: TRBD1 (5 bases). The sequenced sample consisted of PBMCs or a T cell subset sorted from them (not recorded which). The CDR3 bases are TGTGCCACCAGTGATTTCGGGACGGATGGGGATGGCTACACCTTC. It encodes CATSDFGTDGDGYTF.